This TCR beta chain was found in a study of T cells expressing NK-cell markers. Study results and limitations: In a handful of donors, dominant clonotypes made up roughly 28.3-65% of CD3+CD56-NKG2C+ cells.

Comment on this clonotype: Its antigen remains unknown.

TCRdb reanalyzed the 5' RACE reads, giving one entry per CDR3 protein sequence and no DNA. The table lists hundreds of thousands of distinct CDR3 sequences, with approximately 7% in the top ten. The germline gives CDR1 SQVTM, CDR2 ANQGSEA. The CDR3 is made up of 12 amino acids. The material sequenced was blood T cells: a sorted CD56 or NKG2C T cell subset, CD4+ or CD8+ T cells, or bulk PBMC T cells (not recorded which). The TCR sequence derives from a woman aged 18 to 75 in good health. This chain connects TRBV29-1 to TRBJ2-2. This CDR3 is CSVEGLTGELFF.